What follows are 26 T cell receptor beta chains derived from one specimen sequenced in a study of shared clonotypes between healthy human individuals. TCRdb's table, derived via immunoSEQ multiplex PCR, lists solely in-frame clones and lacks some. The sample consists of approximately 350,000 clones, roughly 70% of them appearing once. Sequencing used memory CD4+ T cells sorted from blood. Subset: CD45RA-negative fraction. Receptors originate from a man aged 25 to 40 in good health.

The chain is built from TRBV9 and TRBJ2-1; D may be TRBD2 (5 bases). CDR1 SGDLS and CDR2 YYNGEE come from the germline V gene. CDR3 length: 15 residues. The germline V and J ends were trimmed by 6 bases and 0 bases, with 13 bases remaining between them. The CDR3 coding sequence is TGTGCCAGCAACCAGGACGGGGACTCCTACAATGAGCAGTTCTTC. It translates to CASNQDGDSYNEQFF.

This chain links TRBV15 with TRBJ2-6; a weak D match, TRBD2 (7 bases). The germline V gene has CDR1 LNHNV and CDR2 YYDKDF (reference sequence). This CDR3 has 18 amino acids. Trimming cost V 1 base and J 0 bases, with 13 bases left between them. The CDR3 protein is CATSRVRGASSGANVLTF. CDR3 DNA: TGTGCCACCAGCAGAGTCCGGGGGGCCAGCTCTGGGGCCAACGTCCTGACTTTC.

In its sample, this clone was seen many times. This chain joins TRBV5-1 and TRBJ2-1, with a possible D match to TRBD2 (5 bases). Germline V gene data show CDR1 as SGHRS and CDR2 as YFSETQ. V lost 0 bases, J lost 10 bases, and 14 bases lay in between. The CDR3 is 14 amino acids. In nucleotides, the CDR3 is TGCGCCAGCAGCTTGGATAGTTCGCGGAGGGAGCAGTTCTTC. Translation: CASSLDSSRREQFF. Using reference TRBV5-1 and TRBJ2-1 for the parts outside the CDR3, the full variable domain is KAGVTQTPRYLIKTRGQQVTLSCSPISGHRSVSWYQQTPGQGLQFLFEYFSETQRNKGNFPGRFSGRQFSNSRSEMNVSTLELGDSALYLCASSLDSSRREQFFGPGTRLTVL.

This rearrangement joins TRBV4-1 to TRBJ2-7, with TRBD2 matching 7 bases. CDR3 length equals 14 residues. Per germline, CDR1 MGHRA and CDR2 YSYEKL. J gave up 2 bases and V 3 bases, and 4 bases lay outside the gene matches. Here the CDR3 reads CASSHTGTTYEQYF. CDR3 DNA sequence: TGCGCCAGCAGCCATACCGGGACTACCTACGAGCAGTACTTC.

The gene calls are TRBV11-2 and TRBJ1-2; D not resolved. Germline CDR1 reads SGHAT; CDR2 reads FQNNGV. V lost 5 bases to trimming and J lost 3 bases, with 10 bases between them. The CDR3 has 13 amino acids. In DNA, the CDR3 is TGTGCCAGCAGCCCAGCGCCCGACTATGGCTACACCTTC. Translation: CASSPAPDYGYTF. Complete variable domain (other parts from reference TRBV11-2 and TRBJ1-2): EAGVAQSPRYKIIEKRQSVAFWCNPISGHATLYWYQQILGQGPKLLIQFQNNGVVDDSQLPKDRFSAERLKGVDSTLKIQPAKLEDSAVYLCASSPAPDYGYTFGSGTRLTVV.

The chain combines TRBV5-4 with TRBJ1-4; no reliable D call. The germline V and J ends were trimmed by 4 bases and 5 bases, with 18 bases remaining between them. The CDR3 runs 16 residues. Germline CDR1 SGHNT, CDR2 YYREEE (reference sequence). This chain's CDR3 is CASSPNPTARNEKLFF. CDR3 DNA sequence: TGTGCCAGCAGCCCCAACCCGACCGCAAGAAATGAAAAACTGTTTTTT.

The gene calls are TRBV7-3 and TRBJ2-2, with 9 nucleotides matching TRBD2. Germline-derived CDR1 and CDR2 are SGHTA and FQGTGA. The CDR3 length is 15 residues. With V trimmed by 6 bases and J by 5 bases, 7 bases remained unmatched. The CDR3 nucleotides read TGTGCCAGCAGACTTGATGCGGGAGGGACCGGGGAGCTGTTTTTT. It is translated as CASRLDAGGTGELFF.

The chain employs TRBV29-1 and TRBJ2-5, with a weak D call TRBD1 (6 bases). The CDR3 is made up of 12 amino acids. CDR1 and CDR2 from the germline V gene are SQVTM and ANQGSEA. V was cut by 4 bases and J by 5 bases, with 11 bases left in between. CDR3: CSVVTGVETQYF. The CDR3 DNA reads TGCAGCGTTGTGACAGGAGTGGAGACCCAGTACTTC.

This chain connects TRBV7-2 to TRBJ2-1, with 8 nucleotides matching TRBD1. The CDR3 consists of 13 residues. J was trimmed by 12 bases and V by 1 base; bases with no gene match: 5. Germline V CDR1 and CDR2: SGHTA, FQGNSA. CDR3 DNA sequence: TGTGCCAGCAGCTTAGTTGGAGGGACAGGGCAGTTCTTC. Translation gives CASSLVGGTGQFF.

This chain connects TRBV28 to TRBJ2-7; 12 bases map to TRBD2. The CDR3 totals 15 residues. Per germline, CDR1 MDHEN and CDR2 SYDVKM. The J segment lost 7 bases and the V segment lost 6 bases, leaving 10 bases of the junction unmatched. The CDR3 sequence is CASRNQLAGGGEQYF. In nucleotides, the CDR3 is TGTGCCAGCAGAAACCAACTAGCGGGAGGAGGGGAGCAGTACTTC.

The gene calls are TRBV4-3 and TRBJ2-7; TRBD1 matches 7 bases. V lost 6 bases to trimming and J lost 2 bases; unmatched junction nucleotides: 7. The germline V gene encodes CDR1 LGHNA and CDR2 YSLEER. The CDR3 consists of 14 residues. The CDR3 DNA reads as TGCGCCAGCAGACGCGACAGGGTCGCCTACGAGCAGTACTTC. It codes for CASRRDRVAYEQYF.

This chain uses TRBV19 with TRBJ1-1; 7 bases match TRBD1. The CDR3 extends over 14 amino acids. CDR1 LNHDA and CDR2 SQIVND come from the germline V gene (reference sequence). Trimming removed 5 bases from V and 5 bases from J; junction bases left unmatched: 8. The CDR3 DNA reads TGTGCCAGTAGTGCCGGGACAGTGGGAACTGAAGCTTTCTTT. The encoded protein is CASSAGTVGTEAFF.

This chain joins TRBV20-1 and TRBJ2-1; D is unresolved. Germline CDR1 reads DFQATT; CDR2 reads SNEGSKA (reference sequence). The CDR3 has 10 residues. V shed 3 bases and J shed 8 bases, with 5 bases lying between them. The CDR3: CSARVHEQFF. As DNA, the CDR3 is TGCAGTGCTAGGGTCCATGAGCAGTTCTTC.

The chain couples TRBV14 to TRBJ2-7; tentatively, D is TRBD2 (5 bases). Trimming pared 8 bases from V and 5 bases from J, leaving 19 bases between. CDR1 and CDR2 from the germline V gene are SGHDN and FVKESK. This CDR3 has 14 residues. This CDR3 is CASSPRAVSHEQYF. CDR3 nucleotides: TGTGCCAGCTCCCCGAGGGCGGTTAGCCACGAGCAGTACTTC.

V and J are TRBV5-4 and TRBJ2-7; D assignment may be TRBD1 or TRBD2 (5 bases each). This CDR3 region has 12 residues. CDR1 and CDR2 (germline): SGHNT, YYREEE (reference sequence). Trimming removed 5 bases at V and 6 bases at J, with 12 bases between. CDR3 DNA: TGTGCCAGCAGTTCCGGGACCAGCGAGCAGTACTTC. Translated, it gives CASSSGTSEQYF.

This clone was found once. The chain recombines TRBV6-1 with TRBJ1-1; unclear D gene. In germline, CDR1 is MNHNS, CDR2 SASEGT. The CDR3 is 13 amino acids. V was trimmed by 11 bases and J by 1 base, leaving 14 bases between them. CDR3 sequence: CAAHRLPNTEAFF. The CDR3 DNA follows: TGTGCCGCTCACCGGCTTCCGAACACTGAAGCTTTCTTT.

The chain is built from TRBV29-1 and TRBJ2-3; maybe TRBD2 (5 bases). Germline assignment: CDR1 SQVTM and CDR2 ANQGSEA. V lost 3 bases and J lost 3, with 10 bases in between. This CDR3 is built from 13 residues. The CDR3, as DNA: TGCAGCGTTGATAACCCGGGGACAGATACGCAGTATTTT. Protein: CSVDNPGTDTQYF.

This clone was counted once. This chain joins TRBV2 and TRBJ2-1, with 10 bases lining up with TRBD1. With V trimmed by 7 bases and J by 7 bases, 10 bases remained unmatched. The CDR3 contains 15 residues. Germline V CDR1 and CDR2: SNHLY, FYNNEI. CDR3 in amino acids: CASTLDRGRGNEQFF. The CDR3 DNA is TGTGCCAGCACATTAGACAGGGGGCGCGGTAATGAGCAGTTCTTC.

This rearrangement joins TRBV9 to TRBJ2-2; no definite D call. The CDR3 consists of 13 residues. The germline V gene has CDR1 SGDLS and CDR2 YYNGEE. Trimming removed 2 bases at V and 0 bases at J, with 2 bases between. In nucleotides, the CDR3 is TGTGCCAGCAGCGTCCCGAACACCGGGGAGCTGTTTTTT. Translated: CASSVPNTGELFF.

This clone was found a few times. One end of the junction varies from germline; a read error may be responsible. The chain is built from TRBV11-3 and TRBJ1-1; no reliable D call. CDR3 length: 13 residues. The V gene's germline CDR1 is SGHNT and CDR2 YENEEA. The CDR3 DNA is TGTGCCAGCAGCTGGAACCCTAACAGTGAAGCTTTCTTT. Translated, it gives CASSWNPNSEAFF.

As for this clone: In the same sample, other DNA sequences code for this CDR3. V is TRBV28 and J is TRBJ2-5; D is unclear. The V and J ends lost 6 bases and 5 bases respectively, with 10 bases between them. Germline V gene sequence: CDR1 MDHEN, CDR2 SYDVKM. This CDR3 spans 12 amino acids. The CDR3 DNA follows: TGTGCCAGCAGCTTGGGGTACGAGACCCAGTACTTC. It codes for CASSLGYETQYF.

The rearrangement uses TRBV19 and TRBJ1-1; D is possibly TRBD1 (5 bases). V lost 5 bases to trimming and J lost 2 bases, with 15 bases between them. This CDR3 has 15 residues. CDR1 is LNHDA, CDR2 SQIVND, per germline (reference sequence). In nucleotides, the CDR3 is TGTGCCAGTAGTCGCCCAGGGAGAAAAAACACTGAAGCTTTCTTT. Its translation: CASSRPGRKNTEAFF.

The chain has TRBV14 and TRBJ1-2, with D possibly TRBD1 on 5 matching bases. Germline assignment: CDR1 SGHDN and CDR2 FVKESK. The V end was cut by 7 bases, the J end by 4 bases, with 16 bases between. This CDR3 comprises 14 residues. The CDR3 reads CASKKTWDGYGYTF. Here the CDR3 DNA reads TGTGCCAGCAAAAAAACATGGGACGGCTATGGCTACACCTTC.

The V call is TRBV20-1, the J call TRBJ2-1; no clear D gene. The CDR3 consists of 10 residues. V lost 5 bases, J lost 9 bases, and 8 bases lay in between. Germline V gene data show CDR1 as DFQATT and CDR2 as SNEGSKA (reference sequence). The CDR3 nucleotides are TGCAGTGCTTGGCACGGTGAGCAGTTCTTC. Amino acid sequence: CSAWHGEQFF.

In this sample, this clone turned up many times. Other DNA sequences of this sample code for an identical CDR3. The V gene is TRBV7-6, the J gene TRBJ2-2; 8 bases are shared with TRBD1. The CDR3 runs to 16 residues. Germline CDR1 reads SGHVS; CDR2 reads FNYEAQ. V gave up 5 bases and J gave up 6 bases; unmatched junction bases: 11. CDR3 loop: CASSTGQGVRAGELFF. The CDR3 DNA is TGTGCCAGCAGCACCGGACAGGGCGTTAGGGCCGGGGAGCTGTTTTTT.

The rearrangement joins TRBV5-1 to TRBJ2-2, with D unclear. The germline V gene encodes CDR1 SGHRS and CDR2 YFSETQ. Deletions cut 4 bases from V and 4 bases from J, with 11 bases between. The CDR3 is 14 residues long. The CDR3: CASSVVGPTGELFF. The CDR3 DNA reads as TGCGCCAGCAGCGTGGTGGGCCCCACCGGGGAGCTGTTTTTT.